This T cell receptor beta chain stems from a study of tumor-infiltrating lymphocytes in primary liver carcinoma. The overall study: Stage T1-T3 N0M0 tumors measured about 4.2 to 10 cm at most. Samples gave roughly 3.65 to 7.5 million productive TCRbeta reads, similar across tissue types. The study, taken as a whole, reports: Tumor samples exhibited a significantly greater top-250-clone fraction than blood samples (p = 0.039).

Details on this clonotype: Antigen: not known. It may be a read error: a sequence one base away is much more abundant.

In addition to blood RNA drawn from unsorted whole blood, germline DNA was extracted. Patients had chronic HBV infection and were treatment-naive. Per the germline V gene, CDR1 is MNHNY and CDR2 is SVGAGI (reference sequence). This CDR3 contains 14 residues. The authors made TCR beta cDNA from 400 to 550 ng total RNA with a constant-region primer. Slightly modified ARM-PCR served as the procedure for the TCR beta libraries. These libraries came from three rounds of nested multiplex PCR. TRBV1-TRBV30 forward primers paired with a C-beta reverse primer were used in the first two PCR rounds, which ran roughly 9 cycles each. TCRdb analysed the multiplex PCR reads with MiXCR anew, one entry per CDR3 protein. The table includes about 200,000 distinct CDR3 sequences, about two thirds detected once.

The sample comprised peripheral blood. The chain employs TRBV6-6 and TRBJ2-7; 7 bases fit TRBD1. This receptor was identified in a woman aged 55-75 years with primary liver carcinoma and hepatitis B virus infection. CDR3 DNA: TGTTCCAGCAGTTCCCGACAGGGATCGTACGAGCAGTACTTC. It codes for CSSSSRQGSYEQYF.